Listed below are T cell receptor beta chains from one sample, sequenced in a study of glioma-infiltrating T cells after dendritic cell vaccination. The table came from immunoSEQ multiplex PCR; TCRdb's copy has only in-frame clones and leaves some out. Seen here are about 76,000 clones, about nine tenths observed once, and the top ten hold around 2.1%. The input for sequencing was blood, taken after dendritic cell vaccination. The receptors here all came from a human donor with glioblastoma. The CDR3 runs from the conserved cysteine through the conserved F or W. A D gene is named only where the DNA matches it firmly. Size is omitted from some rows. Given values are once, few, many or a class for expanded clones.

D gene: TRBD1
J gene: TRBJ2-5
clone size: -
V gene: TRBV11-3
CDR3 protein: CASSLGTGLVQETQYF
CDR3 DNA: TGTGCCAGCAGCTTGGGGACAGGTTTGGTACAAGAGACCCAGTACTTC

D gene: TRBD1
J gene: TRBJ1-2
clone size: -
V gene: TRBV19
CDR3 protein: CASSPGGPLYGYTF
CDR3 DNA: TGTGCCAGTAGCCCAGGGGGCCCCCTCTATGGCTACACCTTC

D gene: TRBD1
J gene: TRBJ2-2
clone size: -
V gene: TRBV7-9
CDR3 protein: CASSLVQGDTGELFF
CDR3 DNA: TGTGCCAGCAGCTTAGTACAGGGGGACACCGGGGAGCTGTTTTTT

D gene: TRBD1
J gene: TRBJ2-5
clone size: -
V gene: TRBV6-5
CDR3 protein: CASKAGGVETQYF
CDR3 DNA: TGTGCCAGCAAAGCAGGGGGAGTAGAGACCCAGTACTTC

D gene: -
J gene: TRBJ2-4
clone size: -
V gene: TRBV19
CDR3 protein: CASSIGQTAKNIQYF
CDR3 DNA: TGTGCCAGTAGTATCGGACAGACTGCCAAAAACATTCAGTACTTC

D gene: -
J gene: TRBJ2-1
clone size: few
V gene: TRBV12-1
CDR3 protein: CASSPHGGREVGHEQFF
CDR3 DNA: TGTGCCAGCAGCCCCCATGGTGGGCGGGAGGTAGGTCATGAGCAGTTCTTC

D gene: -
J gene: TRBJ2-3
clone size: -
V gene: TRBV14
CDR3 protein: CASSLSDTQYF
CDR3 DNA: TGTGCCAGCAGCCTATCTGATACGCAGTATTTT

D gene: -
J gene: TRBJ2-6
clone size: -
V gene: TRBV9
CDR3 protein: CASSADSLYSGANVLTF
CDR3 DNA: TGTGCCAGCAGCGCCGACAGCCTTTACTCTGGGGCCAACGTCCTGACTTTC

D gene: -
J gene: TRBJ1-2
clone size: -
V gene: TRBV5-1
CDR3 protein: CASSRSGDAEYGYTF
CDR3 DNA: TGCGCCAGCAGCCGGTCAGGGGATGCAGAATATGGCTACACCTTC

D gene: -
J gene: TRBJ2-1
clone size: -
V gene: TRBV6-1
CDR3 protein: CASSEEHSGYNEQFF
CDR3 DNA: TGTGCCAGCAGTGAAGAGCACAGTGGGTACAATGAGCAGTTCTTC

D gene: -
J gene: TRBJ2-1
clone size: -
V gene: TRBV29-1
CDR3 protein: CSVESWQVRGEQFF
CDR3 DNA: TGCAGCGTTGAATCCTGGCAGGTACGGGGTGAGCAGTTCTTC

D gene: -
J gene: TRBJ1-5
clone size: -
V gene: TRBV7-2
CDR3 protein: CASSFRTSNQPQHF
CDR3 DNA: TGTGCCAGCAGTTTTAGGACAAGCAATCAGCCCCAGCATTTT

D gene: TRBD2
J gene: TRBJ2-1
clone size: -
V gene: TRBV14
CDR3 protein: CASSQTPGLAGGGNEQFF
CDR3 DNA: TGTGCCAGCAGCCAAACACCGGGACTAGCGGGAGGCGGGAATGAGCAGTTCTTC

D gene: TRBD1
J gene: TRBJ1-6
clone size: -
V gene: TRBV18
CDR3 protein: CASSLTRTGESPLHF
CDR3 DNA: TGTGCCAGCTCACTAACCAGGACAGGGGAATCACCCCTCCACTTT

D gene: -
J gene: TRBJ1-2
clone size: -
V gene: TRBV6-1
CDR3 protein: CASSEPQGVSYGYTF
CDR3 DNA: TGTGCCAGCAGTGAACCACAGGGTGTTAGCTATGGCTACACCTTC

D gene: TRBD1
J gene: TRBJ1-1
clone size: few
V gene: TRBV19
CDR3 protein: CASSPRGREAFF
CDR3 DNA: TGTGCCAGTAGCCCCAGGGGGCGTGAAGCTTTCTTT

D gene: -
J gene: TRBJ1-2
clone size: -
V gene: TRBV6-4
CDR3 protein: CASSPRGANYGYTF
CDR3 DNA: TGTGCCAGCAGTCCCAGGGGAGCTAACTATGGCTACACCTTC

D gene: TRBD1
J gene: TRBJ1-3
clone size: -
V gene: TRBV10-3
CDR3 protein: CAIRPRDRDLGSPSSGNTIYF
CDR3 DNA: TGTGCCATCAGACCCCGGGACAGGGACCTTGGGAGCCCCAGCTCTGGAAACACCATATATTTT

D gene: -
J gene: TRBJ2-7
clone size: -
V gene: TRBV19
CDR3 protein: CASRQTSSYEQYF
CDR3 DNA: TGTGCCAGCCGACAGACCTCCTCCTACGAGCAGTACTTC

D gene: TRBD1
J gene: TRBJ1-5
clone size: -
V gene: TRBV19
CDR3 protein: CASSIKDRVADQPQHF
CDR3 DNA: TGTGCCAGTAGTATAAAGGACAGGGTAGCTGATCAGCCCCAGCATTTT

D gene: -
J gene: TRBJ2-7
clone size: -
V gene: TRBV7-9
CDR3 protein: CASRQAAFYEQYF
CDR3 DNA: TGTGCCAGCAGGCAGGCCGCCTTCTACGAGCAGTACTTC

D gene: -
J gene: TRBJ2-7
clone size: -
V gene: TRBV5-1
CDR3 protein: CASSLPGGNEQYF
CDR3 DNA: TGCGCCAGCAGCTTGCCCGGAGGCAACGAGCAGTACTTC

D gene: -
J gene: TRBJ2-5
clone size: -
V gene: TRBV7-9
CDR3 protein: CASSPRDNQETQYF
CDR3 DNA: TGTGCCAGCAGCCCCCGGGACAACCAAGAGACCCAGTACTTC

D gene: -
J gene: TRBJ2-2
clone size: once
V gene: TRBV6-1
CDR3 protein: CASSEQGSWSGELFF
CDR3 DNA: TGTGCCAGCAGTGAACAGGGGAGTTGGTCCGGGGAGCTGTTTTTT

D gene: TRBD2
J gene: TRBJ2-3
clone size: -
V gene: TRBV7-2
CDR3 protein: CASSLRAGGSTDTQYF
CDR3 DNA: TGTGCCAGCAGCTTAAGGGCGGGAGGTAGCACAGATACGCAGTATTTT

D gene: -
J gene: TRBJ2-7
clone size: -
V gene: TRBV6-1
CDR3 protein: CASSDRGFSYEQYF
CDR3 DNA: TGTGCCAGCAGTGACAGAGGATTTTCCTACGAGCAGTACTTC

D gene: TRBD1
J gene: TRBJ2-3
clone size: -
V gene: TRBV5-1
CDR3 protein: CASGSRQGASDTQYF
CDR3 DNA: TGCGCCAGCGGTTCCCGACAGGGGGCGTCAGATACGCAGTATTTT

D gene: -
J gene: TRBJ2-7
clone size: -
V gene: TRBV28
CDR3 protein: CASSFPTFNGVYEQYF
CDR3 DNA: TGTGCCAGCAGTTTCCCAACTTTCAACGGGGTCTACGAGCAGTACTTC

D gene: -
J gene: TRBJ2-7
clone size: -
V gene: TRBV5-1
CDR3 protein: CASSFRGWEQYF
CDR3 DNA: TGCGCCAGCAGCTTTCGGGGGTGGGAGCAGTACTTC

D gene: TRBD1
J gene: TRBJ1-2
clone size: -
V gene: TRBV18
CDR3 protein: CASSLNSGTENYGYTF
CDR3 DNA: TGTGCCAGCTCCCTCAACTCAGGGACAGAGAACTATGGCTACACCTTC

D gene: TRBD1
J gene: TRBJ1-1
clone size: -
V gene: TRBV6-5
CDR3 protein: CASRTGAPNTEAFF
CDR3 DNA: TGTGCCAGCAGAACAGGGGCCCCGAACACTGAAGCTTTCTTT

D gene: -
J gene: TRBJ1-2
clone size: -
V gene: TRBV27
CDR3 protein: CASSLSGGPANYGYTF
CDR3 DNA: TGTGCCAGCAGTTTATCCGGGGGGCCGGCTAACTATGGCTACACCTTC

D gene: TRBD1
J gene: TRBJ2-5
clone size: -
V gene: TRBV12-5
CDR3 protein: CASGLRTGQETQYF
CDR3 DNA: TGTGCTAGTGGTCTCCGGACAGGGCAAGAGACCCAGTACTTC

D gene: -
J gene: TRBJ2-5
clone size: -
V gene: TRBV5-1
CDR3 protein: CASSLVLGGETQYF
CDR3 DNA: TGCGCCAGCAGCTTGGTCCTGGGGGGAGAGACCCAGTACTTC

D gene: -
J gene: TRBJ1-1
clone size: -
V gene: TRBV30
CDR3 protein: CAWSWQGRTEAFF
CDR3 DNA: TGTGCCTGGAGTTGGCAGGGGCGGACTGAAGCTTTCTTT

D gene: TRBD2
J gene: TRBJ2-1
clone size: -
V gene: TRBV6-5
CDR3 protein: CASGRLAGVNEQFF
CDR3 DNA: TGTGCCAGCGGTAGGCTAGCGGGGGTCAATGAGCAGTTCTTC

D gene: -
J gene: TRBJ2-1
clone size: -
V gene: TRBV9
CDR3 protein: CASSVGGAGTEQFF
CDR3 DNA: TGTGCCAGCAGCGTAGGGGGTGCGGGGACTGAGCAGTTCTTC

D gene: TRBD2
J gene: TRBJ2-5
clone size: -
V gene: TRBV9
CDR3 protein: CASSVDRGGQETQYF
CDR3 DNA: TGTGCCAGCAGCGTAGACCGGGGGGGCCAAGAGACCCAGTACTTC

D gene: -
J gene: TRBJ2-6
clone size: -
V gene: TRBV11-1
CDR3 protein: CASSLGQTGAGANVLTF
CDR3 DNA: TGTGCCAGCAGCTTAGGACAGACAGGCGCTGGGGCCAACGTCCTGACTTTC

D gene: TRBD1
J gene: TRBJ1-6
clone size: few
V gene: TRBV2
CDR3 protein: CASRGTGGNSPLHF
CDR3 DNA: TGTGCCAGCAGAGGGACAGGAGGAAATTCACCCCTCCACTTT

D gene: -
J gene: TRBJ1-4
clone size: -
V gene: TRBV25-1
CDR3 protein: CASRPAPFLLKSNEKLFF
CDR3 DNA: TGTGCCAGCAGACCCGCTCCCTTCCTACTGAAGTCTAATGAAAAACTGTTTTTT

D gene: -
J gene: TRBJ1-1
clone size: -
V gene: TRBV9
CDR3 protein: CASSSTGLNTEAFF
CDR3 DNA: TGTGCCAGCAGTTCCACAGGATTGAACACTGAAGCTTTCTTT

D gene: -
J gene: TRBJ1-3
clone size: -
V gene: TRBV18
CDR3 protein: CASSYRELVSGNTIYF
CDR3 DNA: TGTGCCAGCTCGTACCGGGAACTTGTCTCTGGAAACACCATATATTTT

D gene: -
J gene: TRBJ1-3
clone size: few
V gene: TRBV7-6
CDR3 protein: CASSLYPGAGNTIYF
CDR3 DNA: TGTGCCAGCAGCTTATACCCGGGGGCTGGAAACACCATATATTTT

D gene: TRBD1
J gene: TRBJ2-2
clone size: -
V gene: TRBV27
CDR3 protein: CASSFDRANTGELFF
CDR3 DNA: TGTGCCAGCAGTTTTGACAGGGCGAACACCGGGGAGCTGTTTTTT

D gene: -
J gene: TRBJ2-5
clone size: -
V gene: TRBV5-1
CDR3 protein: CASSGTHTETQYF
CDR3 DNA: TGCGCCAGCAGCGGGACTCACACAGAGACCCAGTACTTC

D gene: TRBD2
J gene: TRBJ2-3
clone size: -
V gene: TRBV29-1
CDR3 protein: CSVGDLVSGGAGTDTQYF
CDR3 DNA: TGCAGCGTTGGGGACTTGGTTAGCGGGGGGGCGGGCACAGATACGCAGTATTTT

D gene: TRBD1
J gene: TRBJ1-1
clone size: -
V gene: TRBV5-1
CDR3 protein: CASSLQGARDTEAFF
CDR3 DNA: TGCGCCAGCAGCTTACAGGGGGCGAGGGACACTGAAGCTTTCTTT

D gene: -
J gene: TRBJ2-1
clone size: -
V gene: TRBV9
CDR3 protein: CASSPWSPPHNEQFF
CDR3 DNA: TGTGCCAGCAGCCCCTGGAGTCCCCCCCACAATGAGCAGTTCTTC

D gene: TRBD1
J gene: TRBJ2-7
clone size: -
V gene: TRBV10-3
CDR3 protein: CAISEVSRTGTYEQYF
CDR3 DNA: TGTGCCATCAGTGAGGTATCGCGGACAGGGACCTACGAGCAGTACTTC

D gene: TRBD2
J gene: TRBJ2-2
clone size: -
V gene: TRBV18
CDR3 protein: CASSPPTGGPTGELFF
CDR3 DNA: TGTGCCAGCTCACCACCGACGGGGGGGCCCACCGGGGAGCTGTTTTTT

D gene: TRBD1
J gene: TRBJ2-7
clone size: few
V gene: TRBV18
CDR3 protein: CASSPVGTGPYEQYF
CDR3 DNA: TGTGCCAGCTCACCCGTCGGGACAGGGCCCTACGAGCAGTACTTC

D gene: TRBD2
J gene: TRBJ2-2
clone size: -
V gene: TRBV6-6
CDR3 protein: CASNVAGGHTGELFF
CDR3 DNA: TGTGCCAGCAATGTAGCGGGAGGGCACACCGGGGAGCTGTTTTTT

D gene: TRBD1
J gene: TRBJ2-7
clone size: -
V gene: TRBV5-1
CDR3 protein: CASRKIIGTDDSYEQYF
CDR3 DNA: TGCGCCAGCAGAAAAATTATCGGGACAGACGACTCCTACGAGCAGTACTTC

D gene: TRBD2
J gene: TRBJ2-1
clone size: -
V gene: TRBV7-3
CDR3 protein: CASSVAGGPNEQFF
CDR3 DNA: TGTGCCAGCAGCGTAGCGGGAGGGCCAAATGAGCAGTTCTTC